Each of the 14 T cell receptor beta chains below was sequenced from the same sample in a study of blood T cells in healthy people across ages. A second about 7 to 12 cycle PCR used barcoded and J-beta primers. A single record per CDR3 protein comes from TCRdb applying MiXCR to the 5' RACE reads. The sample holds about 750,000 distinct CDR3 sequences, about 53% seen once. Material for sequencing was blood. The receptor source for this set is a man at least 80 years old in good health.

This rearrangement joins TRBV5-1 to TRBJ1-1; 7 nucleotides line up with TRBD1. The germline V gene has CDR1 SGHRS and CDR2 YFSETQ. V shed 2 bases and J 4 bases; nucleotides not matched to a gene: 14. This CDR3 contains 17 residues. The CDR3, as DNA: TGCGCCAGCAGCTTACTGACAGGGCAGATTTCCCCCACTGAAGCTTTCTTT. This sequence encodes CASSLLTGQISPTEAFF.

This clonotype was seen more than once but under ten times. V gene TRBV12-3 or TRBV12-4 combines with J gene TRBJ1-6; TRBD1 aligns across 8 bases. The CDR3 has 14 amino acids. With V trimmed by 4 bases and J by 7 bases, 3 bases remained unmatched. The DNA of the CDR3 is TGTGCCAGCAGTTCGGGACAGGAAAATTCACCCCTCCACTTT. It translates to CASSSGQENSPLHF.

The chain couples TRBV28 to TRBJ2-7; 8 nucleotides agree with TRBD1. This CDR3 spans 13 amino acids. Germline trimming cut 7 bases from V and 2 bases from J; bases unmatched to any gene: 4. Per the germline V gene, CDR1 is MDHEN and CDR2 is SYDVKM. CDR3 in DNA: TGTGCCAGCACCCAGGACAGGGCCTACGAGCAGTACTTC. Residues: CASTQDRAYEQYF.

This rearrangement joins TRBV5-1 to TRBJ1-2; D is undetermined. The V gene lost 6 bases and the J gene lost 7 bases, with 16 bases spanning the gap. The CDR3 is made up of 13 amino acids. The germline gives CDR1 SGHRS, CDR2 YFSETQ. Written as DNA, the CDR3 is TGCGCCAGCAACGCAGGTTACTTGGTTGGCTACACCTTC. It is translated as CASNAGYLVGYTF.

Worth noting for this clonotype: A read error is possible here, since a much larger clone lies one base away. This sequence joins TRBV7-3 and TRBJ2-3; D is unclear. The CDR3 contains 11 residues. From germline, CDR1 is SGHTA and CDR2 FQGTGA. DNA of the CDR3: TGTGCCCGCAGCGTAGGAGATACGCAGTATTTT. This gives the protein CARSVGDTQYF.

The chain combines TRBV6-1 with TRBJ2-1; D is unresolved. Between the trimmed V and J ends, which lost 2 bases and 5 bases, there was a span of 7 bases. In germline, CDR1 is MNHNS, CDR2 SASEGT. The CDR3 consists of 13 residues. CDR3 protein: CASSERTNNEQFF. CDR3 in DNA: TGTGCCAGCAGTGAAAGAACTAACAATGAGCAGTTCTTC.

This rearrangement joins TRBV6-5 to TRBJ2-3, with 13 nucleotides matching TRBD2. V lost 6 bases, J lost 4 bases, and 4 bases stayed unmatched. Germline V gene lookup returns CDR1 MNHEY and CDR2 SVGAGI. This CDR3 contains 15 residues. CDR3 in DNA: TGTGCCAGCAGGACAACTAGCGGGAGGGCAGATACGCAGTATTTT. It encodes CASRTTSGRADTQYF.

The chain uses TRBV19 and TRBJ2-7; D remains unclear. This CDR3 is built from 14 residues. Germline V gene lookup returns CDR1 LNHDA and CDR2 SQIVND (reference sequence). Trimming shortened V by 7 bases and J by 2 bases, and 15 bases separated the two germline ends. Here the CDR3 DNA reads TGTGCCAGTAAAGGAAGCGATTCCACCTACGAGCAGTACTTC. It is translated as CASKGSDSTYEQYF.

The rearrangement joins TRBV24-1 to TRBJ1-4; weak D call: TRBD1 (6 bases). Looked up from germline, CDR1 is KGHDR and CDR2 is SFDVKD. Trimming removed 4 bases at V and 7 bases at J, with 9 bases between. There are 13 residues in the CDR3. The CDR3, as DNA: TGTGCCACCAGTGAACCGGACAGTGAAAAACTGTTTTTT. As protein: CATSEPDSEKLFF.

This clonotype was observed a single time. J is TRBJ2-1 and V is TRBV6-5, with a tentative D call TRBD2 (6 bases). Germline V CDR1 and CDR2: MNHEY, SVGAGI. Trimming pared 6 bases from V and 0 bases from J, leaving 15 bases between. The CDR3 has 16 amino acids. CDR3 residues: CASRRGGTNSYNEQFF. CDR3 nucleotide sequence: TGTGCCAGCAGACGCGGCGGGACGAACTCCTACAATGAGCAGTTCTTC.

The V call is TRBV20-1, the J call TRBJ2-7; D might be TRBD2 (7 bases). The germline gives CDR1 DFQATT, CDR2 SNEGSKA (reference sequence). Trimming shortened V by 5 bases and J by 3 bases, and 14 bases separated the two germline ends. This CDR3 spans 13 amino acids. CDR3 DNA sequence: TGCAGTGCTGAGGGGGGGACGGTCTACGAGCAGTACTTC. It codes for CSAEGGTVYEQYF.

The chain combines TRBV7-9 with TRBJ1-4; TRBD1 matches at 9 bases. CDR3 length equals 18 residues. The germline V gene has CDR1 SEHNR and CDR2 FQNEAQ (reference sequence). With V trimmed by 3 bases and J by 1 base, 9 bases remained unmatched. CDR3 bases: TGTGCCAGCAGCTTCCTCCGCTGGACAGGGGAAACTAATGAAAAACTGTTTTTT. Residues: CASSFLRWTGETNEKLFF.

This clonotype was seen a handful of times. The V and J genes are TRBV7-2 and TRBJ2-7, with TRBD1 matching 10 bases. This CDR3 has 16 amino acids. Germline V gene sequence: CDR1 SGHTA, CDR2 FQGNSA. The J segment lost 6 bases and the V segment lost 0 bases, leaving 8 bases of the junction unmatched. CDR3 loop: CASSLASRTGGAEQYF. The DNA of the CDR3 is TGTGCCAGCAGCTTAGCGTCCAGGACAGGGGGTGCCGAGCAGTACTTC.

This chain uses TRBV4-2 with TRBJ2-1; 8 nucleotides line up with TRBD2. Losses at the gene ends were 4 bases for V and 7 bases for J; bases not matched to a gene: 9. Germline values: CDR1 LGHNA, CDR2 YNFKEQ. The CDR3 covers 15 residues. The CDR3 DNA is TGTGCCAGCAGCCGAGCGGGAGCCAAAGGGAATGAGCAGTTCTTC. It encodes CASSRAGAKGNEQFF.